These 29 T cell receptor beta chains came from one sample sequenced in a study of neurological immune-mediated disorders. One entry per CDR3 protein, called by TCRdb with MiXCR from the 5' RACE reads. The sample holds about 52,000 distinct CDR3 sequences, more than 3.5% seen once. Material for sequencing was PBMCs. Receptors were obtained from a man aged 55 to 70 with multiple sclerosis.

This clonotype was observed many times. The J gene is TRBJ2-4, the V gene TRBV12-3 or TRBV12-4, with a possible D match to TRBD1 (5 bases). Between the trimmed V and J ends, which lost 7 bases and 2 bases, there was a span of 12 bases. The CDR3 consists of 14 residues. In DNA form, the CDR3 reads TGTGCCAGCACTCTTCGACAGCCCAAAAACATTCAGTACTTC. Translating it yields CASTLRQPKNIQYF.

This clonotype was observed many times. The rearrangement uses TRBV5-6 and TRBJ2-7, with TRBD2 matching 12 bases. CDR3 length: 15 residues. From germline, CDR1 is SGHDT and CDR2 YYEEEE. J lost 1 base, V lost 4 bases, and 3 bases had no gene match. CDR3 sequence reads: CASSPGLAGSYEQYF. For the CDR3, the DNA is TGTGCCAGCAGCCCCGGACTAGCGGGGTCCTACGAGCAGTACTTC.

This clonotype was observed many times. The chain has TRBV5-1 and TRBJ2-3; a possible D gene is TRBD2 (5 bases). This CDR3 has 13 residues. Germline V lookup: CDR1 SGHRS, CDR2 YFSETQ. V was cut by 4 bases and J by 6 bases, with 12 bases left in between. The CDR3, as DNA: TGCGCCAGCAGCCCGAGGGTGGGCGATACGCAGTATTTT. Translating it yields CASSPRVGDTQYF.

This clonotype has a count of ten or more. The V and J genes are TRBV20-1 and TRBJ1-1; no definite D call. From germline, CDR1 is DFQATT and CDR2 SNEGSKA (reference sequence). Trimming took off 0 bases at V and 10 bases at J, with 9 bases between the two ends. CDR3 length: 11 amino acids. The CDR3, as DNA: TGCAGTGCTAGAGATCGGGAGAGAGCTTTCTTT. This encodes CSARDRERAFF.

This clonotype was detected ten times or more. This CDR3 reads CATSAGTQLPYSNQPQHF. CDR3 DNA sequence: TGTGCCACCAGCGCCGGGACCCAGCTCCCATATAGCAATCAGCCCCAGCATTTT. V usage is TRBV24-1 and J usage is TRBJ1-5; D perhaps matches TRBD1 (5 bases). This CDR3 region has 18 residues. V was shortened by 7 bases and J by 0 bases, with 21 bases between the two germline ends. Germline-derived CDR1 and CDR2 are KGHDR and SFDVKD.

This clonotype has a count of ten or more. The CDR3 loop reads CSALTGSNEKLFF. The CDR3 DNA reads as TGCAGTGCCTTGACAGGATCAAATGAAAAACTGTTTTTT. V is TRBV20-1 and J is TRBJ1-4, with a tentative D call TRBD1 (6 bases). Looked up from germline, CDR1 is DFQATT and CDR2 is SNEGSKA (reference sequence). The ends were cut back, 6 bases at V and 5 bases at J, with 13 bases in the middle. The CDR3 has 13 amino acids.

This clonotype appeared many times. The rearrangement links TRBV20-1 to TRBJ2-3; 10 bases are a match to TRBD2. Looked up from germline, CDR1 is DFQATT and CDR2 is SNEGSKA (reference sequence). The V and J ends lost 2 bases and 1 base, in that order; junction bases with no gene match: 3. CDR3 length: 15 residues. The CDR3 DNA is TGCAGTGCTAGATTAGCGGGGGGACGCACAGATACGCAGTATTTT. As protein: CSARLAGGRTDTQYF.

The sample holds many counts of this clonotype. The rearrangement uses TRBV10-1 and TRBJ1-5; D ambiguous. The V and J ends lost 7 bases and 1 base respectively, with 8 bases between them. CDR1 WNHNN and CDR2 SYGVQD come from the germline V gene (reference sequence). The CDR3 runs 13 residues. The CDR3, as DNA: TGCGCCAGCACCGGGCGCAGCAATCAGCCCCAGCATTTT. The encoded protein is CASTGRSNQPQHF.

This clonotype was picked up many times. This chain connects TRBV6-6 to TRBJ2-7; D is unclear. Germline-derived CDR1 and CDR2 are MNHNY and SVGAGI (reference sequence). This CDR3 contains 13 residues. Deletions cut 10 bases from V and 5 bases from J, with 18 bases between. The CDR3, as DNA: TGTGCCACCAACCCGATCGGGTTCAACGAGCAGTACTTC. Its translation is CATNPIGFNEQYF.

With regard to this clonotype: One end of the junction fails to match germline, which may point to a read error. J is TRBJ2-7 and V is TRBV5-1, with unresolved D. The CDR3 extends over 12 amino acids. Germline-derived CDR1 and CDR2 are SGHRS and YFSETQ. CDR3 amino acids: CDSSTGTYEQYF. The DNA of the CDR3 is TGCGACAGCAGCACTGGGACCTACGAGCAGTACTTC. Variable domain in full (rest from reference TRBV5-1 and TRBJ2-7): KAGVTQTPRYLIKTRGQQVTLSCSPISGHRSVSWYQQTPGQGLQFLFEYFSETQRNKGNFPGRFSGRQFSNSRSEMNVSTLELGDSALYLCDSSTGTYEQYFGPGTRLTVT.

This clonotype was counted many times. This chain joins TRBV20-1 and TRBJ1-1; a weak D match, TRBD1 (6 bases). This CDR3 is 13 amino acids long. Germline V gene data show CDR1 as DFQATT and CDR2 as SNEGSKA (reference sequence). V was shortened by 5 bases and J by 1 base, with 11 bases between the two germline ends. The CDR3, as DNA: TGCAGTGCTGAGGACAGACAGAACACTGAAGCTTTCTTT. It encodes CSAEDRQNTEAFF.

This clonotype came up many times. The chain joins TRBV20-1 to TRBJ1-1; D is unclear. Germline assignment: CDR1 DFQATT and CDR2 SNEGSKA (reference sequence). The CDR3 runs 14 residues. V gave up 4 bases and J gave up 11 bases, with 23 bases separating them. CDR3 sequence (DNA): TGCAGTGCTAACTCTGGGAACTCTCGGGCGGGGGCTTTCTTT. The encoded protein is CSANSGNSRAGAFF.

This clonotype was picked up many times. V is TRBV5-1 and J is TRBJ2-3; TRBD2 is a possible D gene (5 bases). CDR1 SGHRS and CDR2 YFSETQ come from the germline V gene. V dropped 0 bases and J dropped 4 bases, with 6 bases sitting between them. This CDR3 region has 13 residues. The DNA of the CDR3 is TGCGCCAGCAGCTTGGACGGGGCAGATACGCAGTATTTT. This encodes CASSLDGADTQYF.

This clonotype was observed at least ten times. The chain employs TRBV29-1 and TRBJ2-5; D is ambiguous. The ends were cut back, 7 bases at V and 4 bases at J, with 7 bases in the middle. The CDR3 consists of 10 residues. The germline gives CDR1 SQVTM, CDR2 ANQGSEA. The CDR3 nucleotides read TGCAGCGCACGGAGAGAGACCCAGTACTTC. This codes for CSARRETQYF.

This clonotype has at least ten counts. One end of the junction fails to match germline, which may point to a read error. This chain joins TRBV2 and TRBJ2-1; TRBD2 matches 7 bases. Germline V gives CDR1 SNHLY, CDR2 FYNNEI. The CDR3 is made up of 15 amino acids. CDR3 protein: CASSESGASFNEQFF. The DNA of the CDR3 is TGTGCCAGCAGCGAGAGCGGGGCCTCCTTCAATGAGCAGTTCTTC.

V is TRBV5-1 and J is TRBJ1-2, with D possibly TRBD1 on 5 matching bases. Germline loops: CDR1 SGHRS, CDR2 YFSETQ. V was trimmed by 8 bases and J by 0 bases, leaving 26 bases between them. The CDR3 is 18 residues long. Written as DNA, the CDR3 is TGCGCCAGTAACCCGGGACCGCCGGGTGGAAAGTCTAACTATGGCTACACCTTC. Translated, it gives CASNPGPPGGKSNYGYTF.

The table lists this clonotype with many counts. The chain has TRBV27 and TRBJ1-5; 7 bases map to TRBD1. With 6 bases clipped from V and 0 bases from J, the junction kept 11 bases outside the gene matches. The V gene's germline CDR1 is MNHEY and CDR2 SMNVEV (reference sequence). The CDR3 is 17 amino acids. CDR3 DNA: TGTGCCAGCAGGTACAGGGGCGGGGTTATTAGCAATCAGCCCCAGCATTTT. Its translation is CASRYRGGVISNQPQHF.

This clonotype has at least ten counts. The chain has TRBV7-6 and TRBJ1-2; tentatively, D is TRBD1 (5 bases). Trimming pared 1 base from V and 2 bases from J, leaving 8 bases between. From germline, CDR1 is SGHVS and CDR2 FNYEAQ. The CDR3 has 14 amino acids. Written as DNA, the CDR3 is TGTGCCAGCAGCTTAGGTCCAGGGAACTATGGCTACACCTTC. Its protein product is CASSLGPGNYGYTF.

This clonotype was seen many times. The J gene is TRBJ2-2, the V gene TRBV5-6; weak D call: TRBD1 (6 bases). The germline V gene encodes CDR1 SGHDT and CDR2 YYEEEE. The CDR3 consists of 13 residues. V lost 5 bases, J lost 3 bases, and 8 bases lay in between. CDR3 loop: CASSAGDTGELFF. The DNA of the CDR3 is TGTGCCAGCAGTGCAGGGGACACCGGGGAGCTGTTTTTT. Looking up the rest from reference TRBV5-6 and TRBJ2-2 gives the full variable domain: DAGVTQSPTHLIKTRGQQVTLRCSPKSGHDTVSWYQQALGQGPQFIFQYYEEEERQRGNFPDRFSGHQFPNYSSELNVNALLLGDSALYLCASSAGDTGELFFGEGSRLTVL.

This clonotype was found many times. This may be a read error: a much more frequent sequence differs by one nucleotide. The chain employs TRBV7-6 and TRBJ1-3; D gene uncertain. The CDR3 extends over 14 amino acids. Germline loops: CDR1 SGHVS, CDR2 FNYEAQ. Trimming stripped 3 bases from V and 7 bases from J, with 13 bases between. CDR3 nucleotide sequence: TGTGCCAGCAGCTTGGGAAAGCAGAGGAACACCATATATTTT. Translated: CASSLGKQRNTIYF.

In its sample, this clonotype was seen a few times. The junction differs from germline at one of its ends, possibly a read error. The chain links TRBV27 to TRBJ1-5, with D perhaps matching TRBD1 (5 bases). This CDR3 is built from 14 residues. Per the germline V gene, CDR1 is MNHEY and CDR2 is SMNVEV (reference sequence). The CDR3 loop is CASSYTGGNKTQNF. The CDR3 nucleotides read TGTGCCAGCAGCTACACGGGGGGGAATAAGACCCAGAATTTT.

This clonotype was observed many times. The chain couples TRBV7-2 to TRBJ1-1; tentatively, D is TRBD1 (5 bases). Trimming stripped 3 bases from V and 1 base from J, with 15 bases between. The CDR3 covers 16 residues. Germline lookup yields CDR1 SGHTA and CDR2 FQGNSA. The CDR3 region has the DNA TGTGCCAGCAGCTTGCAGGGTTCGAGTACGAACACTGAAGCTTTCTTT. It is translated as CASSLQGSSTNTEAFF.

The table lists this clonotype with many counts. At one end, the junction sequence differs from germline, possibly due to a read error. This chain uses TRBV5-1 with TRBJ2-1; TRBD2 might be the D (6 bases). The CDR3 has 14 residues. CDR1 and CDR2 from the germline V gene are SGHRS and YFSETQ. The CDR3 is CASSPGDSFNEQFF. The CDR3 DNA is TGCGCCAGCAGCCCGGGGGACTCCTTCAATGAGCAGTTCTTC.

This clonotype was seen repeatedly, ten times or more. This rearrangement joins TRBV6-1 to TRBJ2-5; possible D gene TRBD2, 6 bases. This CDR3 has 15 amino acids. Trimming took 2 bases from V and 8 from J, leaving 18 bases between them. Germline lookup yields CDR1 MNHNS and CDR2 SASEGT. The CDR3 DNA sequence: TGTGCCAGCAGTGAATTAGGCGGGGTGGGAGGCACCCAGTACTTC. Protein: CASSELGGVGGTQYF.

This clonotype was counted ten times or more. This rearrangement joins TRBV5-1 to TRBJ2-7; no reliable D call. Germline V CDR1 and CDR2: SGHRS, YFSETQ. The CDR3 is 15 amino acids. The ends were cut back, 1 base at V and 2 bases at J, with 13 bases in the middle. DNA for the CDR3: TGCGCCAGCAGCTTGATGCCCGACGGTGCCTACGAGCAGTACTTC. Its translation is CASSLMPDGAYEQYF.

This clonotype has at least ten counts. The V call is TRBV6-5, the J call TRBJ1-1; no definite D call. CDR1 and CDR2 (germline): MNHEY, SVGAGI. The CDR3 has 13 amino acids. Trimming shortened V by 7 bases and J by 8 bases, and 17 bases separated the two germline ends. CDR3 coding DNA: TGTGCCAGCACCGCGTTGGGTGGGCAGGAAGCTTTCTTT. Translated: CASTALGGQEAFF.

The chain combines TRBV20-1 with TRBJ1-5, with a tentative D call TRBD1 (6 bases). Germline-derived CDR1 and CDR2 are DFQATT and SNEGSKA (reference sequence). This CDR3 comprises 14 residues. Trimming left V 2 bases short and J 0 bases short, with 8 bases between. The CDR3 loop reads CSARWGASNQPQHF. CDR3 bases: TGCAGTGCTAGATGGGGGGCTAGCAATCAGCCCCAGCATTTT.

This clonotype showed up many times. The V and J genes are TRBV20-1 and TRBJ2-5; D remains unclear. The CDR3 extends over 13 amino acids. V shed 5 bases and J shed 5 bases, with 15 bases lying between them. Germline-derived CDR1 and CDR2 are DFQATT and SNEGSKA (reference sequence). The CDR3 protein is CSAVGPDMETQYF. The CDR3 nucleotides are TGCAGTGCTGTTGGTCCCGACATGGAGACCCAGTACTTC.

This clonotype was detected many times. This chain links TRBV10-3 with TRBJ1-6; D unresolved. The V gene's germline CDR1 is ENHRY and CDR2 SYGVKD. V lost 3 bases to trimming and J lost 5 bases, with 8 bases between them. This CDR3 spans 14 amino acids. As DNA, the CDR3 is TGTGCCATCAGTGATCGTGGAGATAATTCACCCCTCCACTTT. This sequence encodes CAISDRGDNSPLHF.